The source of this T cell receptor beta chain is a study of spatial heterogeneity in lung cancer. Study observations and caveats: Tumor mutation count correlated with how many alpha and beta TCRs expanded intratumorally. Counts of ubiquitous and regional expanded TCRs tracked ubiquitous and regional nonsynonymous mutations, respectively.

Time point noted: sample taken at primary tumor resection. The authors sequenced whole RNA from tumor, nontumor lung or frozen PBMC without sorting. At least ten counts were recorded for this clonotype. The antigen is undetermined. Since it is a stray read in a library aimed at alpha chains, this beta chain has a size that is not meaningful. TCRdb re-called the 5' RACE reads with MiXCR, one entry per CDR3 protein. The sample includes more than 15,000 distinct CDR3 sequences, approximately 6.2% seen only once; the top ten take 6.8%. CDR1 is MNHEY and CDR2 is SVGEGT in the germline V gene. CDR3 length: 17 residues. V gave up 2 bases and J gave up 3 bases; unmatched junction bases: 7.

The J gene is TRBJ1-6, the V gene TRBV6-2 or TRBV6-3, with TRBD1 matching 7 bases. The source material was lung tumor tissue, sampled at surgery. The TCR was taken from a male donor with early-stage non-small cell lung cancer. CDR3 in DNA: TGTGCCAGCAGTTACCCCCGGACAGGCAACTATAATTCACCCCTCCACTTT. This translates into CASSYPRTGNYNSPLHF.